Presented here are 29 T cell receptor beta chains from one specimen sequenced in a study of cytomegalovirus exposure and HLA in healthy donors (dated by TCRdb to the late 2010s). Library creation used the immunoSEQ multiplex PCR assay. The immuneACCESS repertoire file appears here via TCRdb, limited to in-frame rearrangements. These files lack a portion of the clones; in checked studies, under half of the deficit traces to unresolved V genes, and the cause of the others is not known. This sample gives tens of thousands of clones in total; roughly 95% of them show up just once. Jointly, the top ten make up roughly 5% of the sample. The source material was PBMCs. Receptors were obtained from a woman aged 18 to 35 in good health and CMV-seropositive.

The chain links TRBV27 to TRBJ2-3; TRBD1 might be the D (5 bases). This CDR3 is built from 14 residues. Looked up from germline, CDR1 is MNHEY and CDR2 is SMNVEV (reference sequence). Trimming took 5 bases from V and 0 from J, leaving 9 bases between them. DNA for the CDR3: TGTGCCAGCAGTCCAGGGTTGAGCACAGATACGCAGTATTTT. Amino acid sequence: CASSPGLSTDTQYF.

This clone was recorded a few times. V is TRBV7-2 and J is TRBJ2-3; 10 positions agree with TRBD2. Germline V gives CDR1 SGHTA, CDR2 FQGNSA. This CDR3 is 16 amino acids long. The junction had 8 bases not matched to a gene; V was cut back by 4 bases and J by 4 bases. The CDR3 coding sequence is TGTGCCAGCAGCTCGGCTAGCGGGAGATACGCAGATACGCAGTATTTT. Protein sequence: CASSSASGRYADTQYF.

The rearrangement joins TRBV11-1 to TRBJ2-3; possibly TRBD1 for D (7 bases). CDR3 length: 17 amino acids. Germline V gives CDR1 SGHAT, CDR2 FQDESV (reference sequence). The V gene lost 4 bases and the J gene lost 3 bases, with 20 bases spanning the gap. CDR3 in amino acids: CASSSPRAGGSTDTQYF. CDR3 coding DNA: TGTGCCAGCAGCTCACCGCGGGCAGGGGGGTCGACAGATACGCAGTATTTT.

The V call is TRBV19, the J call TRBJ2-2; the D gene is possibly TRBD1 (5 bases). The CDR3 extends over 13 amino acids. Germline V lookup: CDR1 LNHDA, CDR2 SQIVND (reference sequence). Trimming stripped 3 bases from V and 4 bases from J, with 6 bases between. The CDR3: CASSIRGTGELFF. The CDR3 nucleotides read TGTGCCAGTAGTATTAGGGGCACCGGGGAGCTGTTTTTT.

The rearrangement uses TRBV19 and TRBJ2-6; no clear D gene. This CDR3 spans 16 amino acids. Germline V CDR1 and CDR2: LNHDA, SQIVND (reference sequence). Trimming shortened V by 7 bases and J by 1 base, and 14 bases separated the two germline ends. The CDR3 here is CASNPLIGSGANVLTF. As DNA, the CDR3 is TGTGCCAGTAACCCATTGATCGGTTCTGGGGCCAACGTCCTGACTTTC.

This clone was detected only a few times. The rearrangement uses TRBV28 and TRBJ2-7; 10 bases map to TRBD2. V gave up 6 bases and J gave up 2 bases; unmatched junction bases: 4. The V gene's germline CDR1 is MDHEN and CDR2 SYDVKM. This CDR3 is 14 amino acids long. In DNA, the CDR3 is TGTGCCAGCAGATGGACTAGCGGTACCTACGAGCAGTACTTC. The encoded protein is CASRWTSGTYEQYF. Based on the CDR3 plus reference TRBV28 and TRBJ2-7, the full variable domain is DVKVTQSSRYLVKRTGEKVFLECVQDMDHENMFWYRQDPGLGLRLIYFSYDVKMKEKGDIPEGYSVSREKKERFSLILESASTNQTSMYLCASRWTSGTYEQYFGPGTRLTVT.

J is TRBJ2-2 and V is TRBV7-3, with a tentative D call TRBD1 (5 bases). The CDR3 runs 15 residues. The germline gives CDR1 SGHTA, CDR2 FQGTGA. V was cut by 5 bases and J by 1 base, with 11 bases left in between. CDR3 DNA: TGTGCCAGCAGCCCAGGGATTCGGAACACCGGGGAGCTGTTTTTT. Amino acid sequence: CASSPGIRNTGELFF.

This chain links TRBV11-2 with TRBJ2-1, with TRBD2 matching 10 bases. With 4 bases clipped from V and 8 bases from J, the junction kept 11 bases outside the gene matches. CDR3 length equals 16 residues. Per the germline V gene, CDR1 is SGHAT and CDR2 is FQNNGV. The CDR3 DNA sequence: TGTGCCAGCAGCTCACGGTCTAGCGGGAGAACCCATGAGCAGTTCTTC. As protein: CASSSRSSGRTHEQFF.

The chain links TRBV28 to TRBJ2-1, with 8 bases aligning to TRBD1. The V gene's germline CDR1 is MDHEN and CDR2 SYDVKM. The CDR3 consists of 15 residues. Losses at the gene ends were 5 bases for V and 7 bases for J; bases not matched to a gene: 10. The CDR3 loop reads CASSPGTGDLNEQFF. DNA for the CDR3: TGTGCCAGCAGTCCCGGGACAGGAGACCTTAATGAGCAGTTCTTC.

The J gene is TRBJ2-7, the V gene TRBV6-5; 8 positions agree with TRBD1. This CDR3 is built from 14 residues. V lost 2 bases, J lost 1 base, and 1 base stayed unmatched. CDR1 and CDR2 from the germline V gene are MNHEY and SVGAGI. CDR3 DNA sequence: TGTGCCAGCAGTTACACAGGGGGTTCCTACGAGCAGTACTTC. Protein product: CASSYTGGSYEQYF.

The CDR3 DNA reads as TGTGCCTGGCTTCCGGGACTAGCGGGAAGGGGGGCCAACGTCCTGACTTTC. Translating it yields CAWLPGLAGRGANVLTF. This sequence joins TRBV30 and TRBJ2-6, with 13 bases fitting TRBD2. The CDR3 has 17 amino acids. Trimming cost V 5 bases and J 4 bases; bases outside gene matches: 8. CDR1 is GTSNPN, CDR2 SVGIG, per germline (reference sequence).

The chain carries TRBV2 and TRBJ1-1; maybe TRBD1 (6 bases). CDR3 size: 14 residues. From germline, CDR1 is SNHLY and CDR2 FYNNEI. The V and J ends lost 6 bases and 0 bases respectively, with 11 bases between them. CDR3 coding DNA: TGTGCCAGCAGGCACAGGGCCATGAACACTGAAGCTTTCTTT. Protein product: CASRHRAMNTEAFF.

CDR3 protein: CASSSYSFTYNEQFF. CDR3 in DNA: TGTGCCAGCAGCTCCTACAGTTTTACCTACAATGAGCAGTTCTTC. The V gene is TRBV7-2, the J gene TRBJ2-1; D is unresolved. V was cut by 4 bases and J by 2 bases, with 12 bases left in between. The V gene's germline CDR1 is SGHTA and CDR2 FQGNSA. The CDR3 has 15 amino acids.

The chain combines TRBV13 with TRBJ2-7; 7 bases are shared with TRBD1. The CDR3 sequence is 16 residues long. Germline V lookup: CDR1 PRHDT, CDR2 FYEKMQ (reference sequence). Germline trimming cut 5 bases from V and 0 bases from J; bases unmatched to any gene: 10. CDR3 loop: CASSTTGAASSYEQYF. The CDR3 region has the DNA TGTGCCAGCAGCACCACAGGGGCTGCGAGCTCCTACGAGCAGTACTTC.

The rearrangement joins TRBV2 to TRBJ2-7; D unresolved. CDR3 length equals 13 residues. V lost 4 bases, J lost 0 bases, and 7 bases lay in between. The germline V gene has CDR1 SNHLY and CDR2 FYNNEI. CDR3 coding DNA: TGTGCCAGCAGTGTCCAGTTCTCCTACGAGCAGTACTTC. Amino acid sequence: CASSVQFSYEQYF.

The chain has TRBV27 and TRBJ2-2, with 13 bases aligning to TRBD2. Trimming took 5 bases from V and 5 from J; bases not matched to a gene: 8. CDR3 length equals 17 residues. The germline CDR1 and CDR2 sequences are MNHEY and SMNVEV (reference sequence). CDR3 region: CASSTTSGLAGTGELFF. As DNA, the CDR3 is TGTGCCAGCAGTACCACCTCGGGACTAGCGGGGACCGGGGAGCTGTTTTTT.

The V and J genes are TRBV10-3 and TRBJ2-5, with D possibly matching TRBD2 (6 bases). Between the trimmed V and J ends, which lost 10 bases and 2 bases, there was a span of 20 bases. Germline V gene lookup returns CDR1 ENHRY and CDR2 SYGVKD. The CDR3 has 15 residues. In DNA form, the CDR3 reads TGTGCCAGCAAAGGGTTGGGGAGCGGGCAAGAGACCCAGTACTTC. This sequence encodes CASKGLGSGQETQYF.

The CDR3 reads CASSLASGYNEQFF. The DNA of the CDR3 is TGTGCCAGCAGCCTTGCTAGCGGATACAATGAGCAGTTCTTC. This sequence joins TRBV11-3 and TRBJ2-1; TRBD2 matches at 7 bases. Trimming at V came to 5 bases and at J to 4 bases, leaving 5 bases not matched to a gene. Germline V lookup: CDR1 SGHNT, CDR2 YENEEA. CDR3 size: 14 residues.

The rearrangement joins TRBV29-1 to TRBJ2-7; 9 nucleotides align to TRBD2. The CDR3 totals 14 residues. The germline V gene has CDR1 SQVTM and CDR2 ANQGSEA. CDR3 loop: CGYDSGRFRYEQYF. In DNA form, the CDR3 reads TGCGGATACGACAGCGGGAGGTTCCGCTACGAGCAGTACTTC.

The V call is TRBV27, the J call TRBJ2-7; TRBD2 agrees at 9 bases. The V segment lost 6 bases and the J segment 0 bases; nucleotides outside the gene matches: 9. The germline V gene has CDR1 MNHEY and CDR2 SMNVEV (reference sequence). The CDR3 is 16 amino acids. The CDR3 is CASRPNSGSGSYEQYF. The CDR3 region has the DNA TGTGCCAGCAGACCTAATAGCGGGAGTGGCTCCTACGAGCAGTACTTC.

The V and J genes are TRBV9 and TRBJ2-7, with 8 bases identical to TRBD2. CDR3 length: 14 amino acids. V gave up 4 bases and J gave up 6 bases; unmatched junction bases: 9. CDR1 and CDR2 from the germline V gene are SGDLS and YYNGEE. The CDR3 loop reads CASSPSGSQVEQYF. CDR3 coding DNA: TGTGCCAGCAGCCCCAGCGGGAGCCAAGTCGAGCAGTACTTC.

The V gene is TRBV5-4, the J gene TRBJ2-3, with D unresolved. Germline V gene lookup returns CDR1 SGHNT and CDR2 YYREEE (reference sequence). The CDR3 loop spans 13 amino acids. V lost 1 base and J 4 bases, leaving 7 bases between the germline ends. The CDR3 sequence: CASSLPTADTQYF. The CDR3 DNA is TGTGCCAGCAGCTTGCCGACTGCAGATACGCAGTATTTT.

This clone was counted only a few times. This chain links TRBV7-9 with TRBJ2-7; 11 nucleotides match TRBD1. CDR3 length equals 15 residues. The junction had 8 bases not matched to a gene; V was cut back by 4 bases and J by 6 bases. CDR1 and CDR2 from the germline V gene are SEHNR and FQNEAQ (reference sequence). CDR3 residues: CASSYPGQGAAEQYF. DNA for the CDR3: TGTGCCAGCAGCTACCCAGGACAGGGGGCGGCCGAGCAGTACTTC. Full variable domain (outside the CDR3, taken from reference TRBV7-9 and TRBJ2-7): DTGVSQNPRHKITKRGQNVTFRCDPISEHNRLYWYRQTLGQGPEFLTYFQNEAQLEKSRLLSDRFSAERPKGSFSTLEIQRTEQGDSAMYLCASSYPGQGAAEQYFGPGTRLTVT.

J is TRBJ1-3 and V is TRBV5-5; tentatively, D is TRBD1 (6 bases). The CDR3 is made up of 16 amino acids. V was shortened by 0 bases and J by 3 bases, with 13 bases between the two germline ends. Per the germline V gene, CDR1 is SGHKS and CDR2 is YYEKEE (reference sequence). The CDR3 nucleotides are TGTGCCAGCAGCTTGGTGGGGGCCACACTTGGAAACACCATATATTTT. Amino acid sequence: CASSLVGATLGNTIYF.

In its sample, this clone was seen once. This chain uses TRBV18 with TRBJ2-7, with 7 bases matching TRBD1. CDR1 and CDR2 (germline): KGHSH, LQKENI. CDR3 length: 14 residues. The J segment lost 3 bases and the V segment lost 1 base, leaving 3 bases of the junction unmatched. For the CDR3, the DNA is TGTGCCAGCTCACCACGGGACAGCGTCTACGAGCAGTACTTC. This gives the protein CASSPRDSVYEQYF.

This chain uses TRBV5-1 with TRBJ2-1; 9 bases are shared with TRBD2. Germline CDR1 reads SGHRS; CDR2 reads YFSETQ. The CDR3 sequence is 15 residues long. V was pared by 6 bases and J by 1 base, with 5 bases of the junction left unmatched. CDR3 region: CASIGSGSSYNEQFF. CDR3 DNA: TGCGCCAGCATTGGTAGCGGGAGTTCCTACAATGAGCAGTTCTTC.

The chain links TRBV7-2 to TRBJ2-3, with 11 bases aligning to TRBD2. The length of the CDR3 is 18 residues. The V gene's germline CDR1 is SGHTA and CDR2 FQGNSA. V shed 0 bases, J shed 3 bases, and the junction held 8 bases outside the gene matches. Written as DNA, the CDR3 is TGTGCCAGCAGCTTAGCGCTAACTAGCGGGAGATCTACAGATACGCAGTATTTT. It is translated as CASSLALTSGRSTDTQYF.

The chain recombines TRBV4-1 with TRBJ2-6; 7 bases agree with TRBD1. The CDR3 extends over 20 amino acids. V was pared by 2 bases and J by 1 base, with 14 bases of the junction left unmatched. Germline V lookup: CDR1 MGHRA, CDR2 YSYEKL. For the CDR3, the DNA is TGCGCCAGCAGCCAAAGCATCTTCCTGGACAGGACATCTGGGGCCAACGTCCTGACTTTC. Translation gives CASSQSIFLDRTSGANVLTF.

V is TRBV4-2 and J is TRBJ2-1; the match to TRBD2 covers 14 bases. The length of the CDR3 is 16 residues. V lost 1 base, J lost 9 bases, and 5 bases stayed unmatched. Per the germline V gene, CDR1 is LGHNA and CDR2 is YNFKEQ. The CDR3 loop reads CASSQAGTSGRGEQFF. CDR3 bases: TGTGCCAGCAGCCAAGCCGGGACTAGCGGGAGAGGTGAGCAGTTCTTC.